The entry below describes one T cell receptor (beta chain). Antigen unknown. One heparinised draw, averaging about 110 mL, was taken per donor. Expressed TCRB transcripts were sequenced because the isolated RNA had all been reverse transcribed beforehand. TCRdb's table, derived via immunoSEQ multiplex PCR, lists solely in-frame clones and lacks some. The repertoire has some 270,000 clones, approximately 10% of them found once; the top ten carry 0.017%. These data originate in a study of beta chain features in type 1 diabetes. Findings and caveats of the study: A moderate, significant TCRB CDR3 shortening appeared in type 1 diabetes across four CD4+ subsets. The study found that naive, central memory and Treg TCRB repertoires appeared more similar in patients than in healthy donors.

This TCR was sampled from a man aged 25-40 years with type 1 diabetes. Sequenced input: naive CD4+ T cells from blood.

The CDR3 loop reads CASSESGYNYEQYF. CDR3 DNA sequence: TGTGCCAGCAGTGAGTCGGGGTATAACTACGAGCAGTACTTC. The chain carries TRBV2 and TRBJ2-7, with D perhaps TRBD2 (5 bases). This CDR3 has 14 amino acids. CDR1 and CDR2 (germline): SNHLY, FYNNEI. The germline V and J ends were trimmed by 3 bases and 3 bases, with 12 bases remaining between them.